This T cell receptor beta chain was captured in a study of T cell responses to AZD1222 COVID-19 vaccine. V was clipped by 2 bases and J by 7 bases, with 9 bases between them. The CDR3 is 13 residues long. Germline lookup yields CDR1 MNHEY and CDR2 SVGEGT. Samples with a second dose at about 4 or about 12 weeks were pooled together. Study-wide results and caveats: Donors were chiefly white British, with a greater number of females, and clonal diversity was perhaps underestimated. Vaccine-associated CD4 TCRs ranged over spike, dominating at 160-218 and 743-854. The peak T cell response came first, and repertoires were sampled only after it.

Points on this clone: The antigen remains undetermined.

TCRdb's copy holds only in-frame clones and misses some; the assay was immunoSEQ multiplex PCR. Here the sample spans roughly 120,000 clones, almost 95% being singletons. This clonotype originated in an adult who received the AZD1222 COVID-19 vaccine. J is TRBJ1-5 and V is TRBV6-2 or TRBV6-3; D ambiguous. The starting material was peripheral blood, obtained 28 days after the second AZD1222 dose. Here the CDR3 reads CASSYTRGQPQHF. In DNA form, the CDR3 reads TGTGCCAGCAGTTACACCCGAGGACAGCCCCAGCATTTT.